A selection of T cell receptor beta chains follows, all from one sample in a study of immune evolution from preneoplasia to lung adenocarcinoma. TCRdb's table, derived via immunoSEQ multiplex PCR, lists solely in-frame clones and lacks some. The data show under 8,000 clones, 60% to 85% seen once. Input material: FFPE minimally invasive lung adenocarcinoma tissue. These TCRs come from a person aged 55-80 years with lung adenocarcinoma. CDR3s include the opening cysteine and the closing phenylalanine or tryptophan. A D gene is named only where the DNA matches it firmly. The size entry is marked missing in some rows and otherwise reads once, few, many or a size class.

J gene | clone size | D gene | V gene | CDR3 DNA | CDR3 protein
TRBJ2-4 | NA | NA | TRBV28 | TGTGCCAGCAGAAGACAGGAGCTAGCCAAAAACATTCAGTACTTC | CASRRQELAKNIQYF
TRBJ2-7 | once | NA | TRBV9 | TGTGCCAGCAGCTCCCACGCGAGCTTCAACGGGCTGCTCTACGAGCAGTACTTC | CASSSHASFNGLLYEQYF
TRBJ2-7 | NA | NA | TRBV5-1 | TGCGCCAGCAGCTTGTTCGGGGTGGGCTACGAGCAGTACTTC | CASSLFGVGYEQYF
TRBJ1-2 | NA | TRBD1 | TRBV28 | TGTGCCAGCAGTTCGCTACAGGGGACCGATGGCTACACCTTC | CASSSLQGTDGYTF
TRBJ2-7 | NA | NA | TRBV4-2 | TGTGCCAGCAGCTCACCGTCGGGGACTCGCTACGAGCAGTACTTC | CASSSPSGTRYEQYF
TRBJ2-5 | NA | TRBD2 | TRBV7-3 | TGTGCCAGCAGCTCCGGACTGGGGGGGTGGGAGACCCAGTACTTC | CASSSGLGGWETQYF
TRBJ1-1 | NA | TRBD1 | TRBV28 | TGTGCCAGCAGGGCCACAGGGGGCAGGGGCACTGAAGCTTTCTTT | CASRATGGRGTEAFF
TRBJ2-5 | NA | TRBD2 | TRBV10-2 | TGCGCCAGCACGACGGGAGGGATCCGGGAGACCCAGTACTTC | CASTTGGIRETQYF
TRBJ1-5 | NA | NA | TRBV19 | TGTGCCAGTAGTTCTCGGGGGGGGAATCAGCCCCAGCATTTT | CASSSRGGNQPQHF
TRBJ2-7 | NA | NA | TRBV12-5 | TGTGCTAGTGGTTCGGCCTCTGACTCCTACGAGCAGTACTTC | CASGSASDSYEQYF
TRBJ2-1 | NA | TRBD2 | TRBV5-1 | TGCGCCAGCAGCTTGGAGGCTAGCGGAGGGTTGGAGCAGTTCTTC | CASSLEASGGLEQFF
TRBJ2-1 | NA | TRBD2 | TRBV11-2 | TGTGCCAGCAGCTTAGAGCTAGCGGAGGGGAATGAGCAGTTCTTC | CASSLELAEGNEQFF
TRBJ2-7 | NA | TRBD1 | TRBV29-1 | TGCAGCGTCGCAACCGGGACAGGGTTGTACGAGCAGTACTTC | CSVATGTGLYEQYF
TRBJ1-5 | few | NA | TRBV27 | TGTGCCAGCAGTCCGCCGGGTCAGCCCCAGCATTTT | CASSPPGQPQHF
TRBJ1-5 | NA | NA | TRBV7-3 | TGTGCCAGCAGCTTAATCCGGGATCAGCCCCAGCATTTT | CASSLIRDQPQHF
TRBJ1-2 | NA | NA | TRBV27 | TGTGCCAGCAGTTTATCGATCGGGGGGTATGGCTACACCTTC | CASSLSIGGYGYTF
TRBJ1-1 | NA | TRBD1 | TRBV7-6 | TGTGCCAGCAGCTTAGCTCGACGGGGCGCCAGGGGGCGAACTGAAGCTTTCTTT | CASSLARRGARGRTEAFF
TRBJ2-5 | NA | TRBD2 | TRBV18 | TGTGCCAGCTCACCCAGGGGTAGCGGGAGTCTAAGGGAGACCCAGTACTTC | CASSPRGSGSLRETQYF
TRBJ2-7 | NA | NA | TRBV5-1 | TGCGCCAGCGGCAGGGACGGAACCTACGAGCAGTACTTC | CASGRDGTYEQYF
TRBJ2-7 | NA | NA | TRBV5-1 | TGCGCCAGCAGCTCCCAACAGGGTACACCTTACGAGCAGTACTTC | CASSSQQGTPYEQYF
TRBJ1-2 | NA | NA | TRBV7-9 | TGTGCCAGCAGCTTAGCAACGGGGAATGGCTACACCTTC | CASSLATGNGYTF
TRBJ2-3 | NA | TRBD2 | TRBV4-1 | TGCGCCAGCAGCCAAGAAGCTAGCGGGACCACAGATACGCAGTATTTT | CASSQEASGTTDTQYF
TRBJ2-1 | NA | NA | TRBV30 | TGTGCCTGGAGTTTAACCGATGAAGAGCAGTTCTTC | CAWSLTDEEQFF
TRBJ1-3 | NA | TRBD1 | TRBV28 | TGTGCCAGCAGTGCAGGGGGCTCTGGAAACACCATATATTTT | CASSAGGSGNTIYF
TRBJ2-7 | NA | NA | TRBV7-8 | TGTGCCAGCAGCTTACGCGGGAACTACGAGCAGTACTTC | CASSLRGNYEQYF
TRBJ2-7 | few | NA | TRBV15 | TGTGCCACCAGCAGAGATCCCCCTGCCCGGGACTTTCACTCCTACGAGCAGTACTTC | CATSRDPPARDFHSYEQYF
TRBJ1-1 | few | NA | TRBV7-6 | TGTGCCAGCAGCTTAGCCTGGACCGATACTGAAGCTTTCTTT | CASSLAWTDTEAFF
TRBJ2-1 | NA | NA | TRBV7-2 | TGTGCCAGCCTCGAGACGGGGGAGAGGTTTAATGAGCAGTTCTTC | CASLETGERFNEQFF
TRBJ2-5 | NA | NA | TRBV7-9 | TGTGCCAGCAGCTTAGCTCTAGATGGGAATCAAGAGACCCAGTACTTC | CASSLALDGNQETQYF
TRBJ2-5 | NA | NA | TRBV7-6 | TGTGCCAGCAGCTTAAGGCAGGGGCAAGAGACCCAATACTTC | CASSLRQGQETQYF
TRBJ2-7 | NA | TRBD2 | TRBV7-9 | TGTGCCAGCAGCTGGAGACTAGCGGGAGGGTCAGAAGAGCAGTACTTC | CASSWRLAGGSEEQYF
TRBJ2-1 | NA | NA | TRBV5-1 | TGCGCCAGCAGCCCTACGGGACTCCAAGACAATGAGCAGTTCTTC | CASSPTGLQDNEQFF
TRBJ2-7 | NA | TRBD2 | TRBV9 | TGTGCCAGCAGCGCGACTAGCGGGAGAGATGAGCAGTACTTC | CASSATSGRDEQYF